One and the same sample provided the 29 T cell receptor beta chains below, sequenced in a study of PD-1 blockade in classical Hodgkin lymphoma. Measured with immunoSEQ multiplex PCR; TCRdb has only the in-frame clones, and not every one. The sample lists about 64,000 clones; roughly nine tenths were seen once. Time point given: cycle 4 day 1 (C4D1), after 6 weeks of nivolumab. Each patient relapsed following autologous stem cell transplantation, and prior brentuximab vedotin exposure differed. The sequencing used peripheral blood mononuclear cells (PBMCs), collected before the fourth cycle of nivolumab. These receptors were taken from a human donor with classical Hodgkin lymphoma.

This chain joins TRBV2 and TRBJ1-1, with D unclear. This CDR3 contains 11 residues. Per the germline V gene, CDR1 is SNHLY and CDR2 is FYNNEI. Between the trimmed V and J ends, which lost 8 bases and 0 bases, there was a span of 4 bases. The CDR3 DNA reads TGTGCCAGCCGAATGAACACTGAAGCTTTCTTT. This gives the protein CASRMNTEAFF.

This chain uses TRBV7-9 with TRBJ1-1; maybe TRBD1 (5 bases). V lost 4 bases to trimming and J lost 4 bases, with 16 bases between them. The length of the CDR3 is 15 residues. Per germline, CDR1 SEHNR and CDR2 FQNEAQ (reference sequence). CDR3 sequence (DNA): TGTGCCAGCAGCTCCCCTGGCGGGGGAATCACTGAAGCTTTCTTT. Residues: CASSSPGGGITEAFF.

This clone was counted a single time. The V call is TRBV4-1, the J call TRBJ1-5; TRBD1 is a possible D gene (6 bases). V was clipped by 0 bases and J by 4 bases, with 13 bases between them. Germline V CDR1 and CDR2: MGHRA, YSYEKL. The CDR3 length is 16 residues. The CDR3 DNA follows: TGCGCCAGCAGCCAAGACCTTGACAGGAGAAATCAGCCCCAGCATTTT. It specifies CASSQDLDRRNQPQHF.

The count of this clone is one. V and J are TRBV27 and TRBJ1-6; 11 nucleotides line up with TRBD1. The length of the CDR3 is 13 residues. V shed 2 bases and J 16 bases; nucleotides not matched to a gene: 4. Germline V lookup: CDR1 MNHEY, CDR2 SMNVEV (reference sequence). CDR3 sequence (DNA): TGTGCCAGCAGTTTAGGGACAGGGGGTTTGCTCCACTTT. It is translated as CASSLGTGGLLHF.

This chain joins TRBV10-2 and TRBJ1-5, with D unclear. Germline V gives CDR1 WSHSY, CDR2 SAAADI. This CDR3 has 14 residues. V was clipped by 2 bases and J by 10 bases, with 15 bases between them. The CDR3 spells CASSEVSRGTPQHF. The CDR3 DNA sequence: TGCGCCAGCAGTGAGGTTTCTCGTGGTACACCCCAGCATTTT.

The J gene is TRBJ2-7, the V gene TRBV5-1; tentative D call: TRBD1 (7 bases). The V and J ends lost 4 bases and 3 bases respectively, with 14 bases between them. CDR1 is SGHRS, CDR2 YFSETQ, per germline. The CDR3 contains 14 residues. CDR3 loop: CASSPRDRYYEQYF. DNA of the CDR3: TGCGCCAGCAGCCCGCGGGACAGATACTACGAGCAGTACTTC. The variable domain in full, with the rest retrieved from reference TRBV5-1 and TRBJ2-7, is KAGVTQTPRYLIKTRGQQVTLSCSPISGHRSVSWYQQTPGQGLQFLFEYFSETQRNKGNFPGRFSGRQFSNSRSEMNVSTLELGDSALYLCASSPRDRYYEQYFGPGTRLTVT.

V gene TRBV27 combines with J gene TRBJ2-7; possibly TRBD1 for D (6 bases). The CDR3 runs 14 residues. The V end lost 5 bases, the J end lost 2 bases, and 13 bases lay between the germline ends. The germline gives CDR1 MNHEY, CDR2 SMNVEV (reference sequence). The CDR3 protein is CASSPLGDTYEQYF. In DNA form, the CDR3 reads TGTGCCAGCAGTCCACTGGGGGACACCTACGAGCAGTACTTC.

The gene calls are TRBV6-4 and TRBJ1-2, with unresolved D. The CDR3 totals 16 residues. From germline, CDR1 is MRHNA and CDR2 SNTAGT. Trimming pared 0 bases from V and 7 bases from J, leaving 18 bases between. Here the CDR3 DNA reads TGTGCCAGCAGTGACTCTTGGCCGGGAACCCCTATTGGCTACACCTTC. Translation: CASSDSWPGTPIGYTF.

The chain links TRBV6-6 to TRBJ1-2; D not resolved. The length of the CDR3 is 15 residues. From germline, CDR1 is MNHNY and CDR2 SVGAGI (reference sequence). V was trimmed by 6 bases and J by 4 bases, leaving 18 bases between them. DNA for the CDR3: TGTGCCAGCAGAATATCAGGCGGGCCGACCTATGGCTACACCTTC. It encodes CASRISGGPTYGYTF.

The chain couples TRBV5-1 to TRBJ2-5; 8 nucleotides align to TRBD1. Trimming removed 4 bases from V and 4 bases from J; junction bases left unmatched: 15. The CDR3 loop spans 17 amino acids. Germline values: CDR1 SGHRS, CDR2 YFSETQ. Written as DNA, the CDR3 is TGCGCCAGCAGCCAATACCGACAGGGGCTGGCCGCAGAGACCCAGTACTTC. It yields the protein CASSQYRQGLAAETQYF.

The V gene is TRBV5-1, the J gene TRBJ2-5, with TRBD2 matching 7 bases. J was trimmed by 4 bases and V by 1 base; bases with no gene match: 4. This CDR3 comprises 14 residues. The germline CDR1 and CDR2 sequences are SGHRS and YFSETQ. The CDR3: CASSLRGRVETQYF. The DNA of the CDR3 is TGCGCCAGCAGCTTGCGGGGGAGGGTAGAGACCCAGTACTTC. Together with reference TRBV5-1 and TRBJ2-5, the CDR3 gives the full variable domain: KAGVTQTPRYLIKTRGQQVTLSCSPISGHRSVSWYQQTPGQGLQFLFEYFSETQRNKGNFPGRFSGRQFSNSRSEMNVSTLELGDSALYLCASSLRGRVETQYFGPGTRLLVL.

This clone has only one observation. This sequence joins TRBV7-3 and TRBJ1-4; D call uncertain. The germline V gene encodes CDR1 SGHTA and CDR2 FQGTGA. Trimming pared 2 bases from V and 6 bases from J, leaving 13 bases between. The CDR3 has 15 amino acids. The CDR3 reads CASSLSYALDEKLFF. DNA for the CDR3: TGTGCCAGCAGCTTATCTTACGCCTTGGATGAAAAACTGTTTTTT.

This clone showed up just once. The chain is built from TRBV5-5 and TRBJ1-1; D is undetermined. This CDR3 comprises 14 residues. Trimming shortened V by 6 bases and J by 1 base, and 13 bases separated the two germline ends. The germline V gene encodes CDR1 SGHKS and CDR2 YYEKEE (reference sequence). CDR3 bases: TGTGCCAGCAACCACCCCACACGGAACACTGAAGCTTTCTTT. Amino acids: CASNHPTRNTEAFF. The whole variable domain, remainder taken from reference TRBV5-5 and TRBJ1-1, is DAGVTQSPTHLIKTRGQQVTLRCSPISGHKSVSWYQQVLGQGPQFIFQYYEKEERGRGNFPDRFSARQFPNYSSELNVNALLLGDSALYLCASNHPTRNTEAFFGQGTRLTVV.

The CDR3 region is CASSLIQGGTDTQYF. For the CDR3, the DNA is TGCGCCAGCAGCCTAATACAGGGCGGGACAGATACGCAGTATTTT. The chain couples TRBV5-1 to TRBJ2-3; possible D gene TRBD1, 6 bases. The CDR3 spans 15 residues. Germline CDR1 SGHRS, CDR2 YFSETQ. Trimming removed 4 bases from V and 3 bases from J, with 15 bases in between.

The CDR3: CASSRERDRVRGYTF. In nucleotides, the CDR3 is TGTGCCAGCAGCCGAGAAAGGGACAGGGTAAGGGGCTACACCTTC. The rearrangement joins TRBV4-2 to TRBJ1-2, with 9 positions matching TRBD1. This CDR3 region has 15 residues. Per germline, CDR1 LGHNA and CDR2 YNFKEQ. Unmatched junction bases numbered 11, after V lost 4 bases and J lost 8 bases.

The CDR3 bases are TGTGCCAGCAGTCTGGGACTAGCGGGGAACTACGAGCAGTACTTC. It encodes CASSLGLAGNYEQYF. The rearrangement links TRBV6-5 to TRBJ2-7; 13 bases match TRBD2. Losses at the gene ends were 5 bases for V and 3 bases for J; bases not matched to a gene: 4. Germline V gene sequence: CDR1 MNHEY, CDR2 SVGAGI. This CDR3 comprises 15 residues.

J is TRBJ2-1 and V is TRBV5-1; weak D call: TRBD2 (5 bases). Trimming removed 0 bases at V and 9 bases at J, with 7 bases between. CDR1 is SGHRS, CDR2 YFSETQ, per germline. The CDR3 has 12 amino acids. The CDR3 here is CASSLAAGEQFF. DNA for the CDR3: TGCGCCAGCAGCTTGGCCGCGGGTGAGCAGTTCTTC. Based on the CDR3 plus reference TRBV5-1 and TRBJ2-1, the full variable domain is KAGVTQTPRYLIKTRGQQVTLSCSPISGHRSVSWYQQTPGQGLQFLFEYFSETQRNKGNFPGRFSGRQFSNSRSEMNVSTLELGDSALYLCASSLAAGEQFFGPGTRLTVL.

J is TRBJ2-7 and V is TRBV25-1, with D possibly TRBD1 on 6 matching bases. V was trimmed by 4 bases and J by 3 bases, leaving 16 bases between them. The CDR3 length is 15 residues. CDR1 MGHDK and CDR2 SYGVNS come from the germline V gene. The CDR3 coding sequence is TGTGCCAGCAGTGGGCTATCGGACAGATACTACGAGCAGTACTTC. Translated, it gives CASSGLSDRYYEQYF.

The chain uses TRBV6-1 and TRBJ1-1; 9 nucleotides align to TRBD1. Germline V gene lookup returns CDR1 MNHNS and CDR2 SASEGT. The V segment lost 6 bases and the J segment 7 bases; nucleotides outside the gene matches: 9. This CDR3 is 14 amino acids long. The chain's CDR3 is CASRKDRGWGEAFF. DNA for the CDR3: TGTGCCAGCAGGAAGGACAGGGGCTGGGGTGAAGCTTTCTTT.

The chain combines TRBV2 with TRBJ2-3; D unclear. With 3 bases removed from V and 2 bases from J, the gap between germline ends came to 0 bases. The CDR3 has 11 residues. Per the germline V gene, CDR1 is SNHLY and CDR2 is FYNNEI. CDR3 sequence reads: CASSDTDTQYF. The CDR3 DNA follows: TGTGCCAGCAGTGACACAGATACGCAGTATTTT.

There are a few counts of this clone. This chain joins TRBV19 and TRBJ2-5, with 8 bases aligning to TRBD1. The CDR3 consists of 15 residues. The V and J ends lost 10 bases and 0 bases, in that order; junction bases with no gene match: 10. Germline CDR1 LNHDA, CDR2 SQIVND (reference sequence). The DNA of the CDR3 is TGTGCCACCAAAGGGCAGGGGGCGTACCAAGAGACCCAGTACTTC. This gives the protein CATKGQGAYQETQYF.

The genes are TRBV7-6 and TRBJ2-7, with 10 bases identical to TRBD2. The germline V gene encodes CDR1 SGHVS and CDR2 FNYEAQ. Trimming at V came to 7 bases and at J to 3 bases, leaving 3 bases not matched to a gene. The CDR3 is 13 amino acids. DNA for the CDR3: TGTGCCAGCAACCCTAGCGGGGGCTACGAGCAGTACTTC. It encodes CASNPSGGYEQYF.

This chain links TRBV12-5 with TRBJ2-1; D possibly corresponds to TRBD2 (5 bases). V lost 7 bases to trimming and J lost 10 bases, with 11 bases between them. CDR1 and CDR2 (germline): LGHNT, FRNRAP. This CDR3 spans 11 amino acids. The CDR3 is CASDSGIEQFF. The CDR3 DNA reads TGTGCTAGTGACAGCGGAATCGAGCAGTTCTTC. Combining the CDR3 with reference TRBV12-5 and TRBJ2-1 gives the whole variable domain DARVTQTPRHKVTEMGQEVTMRCQPILGHNTVFWYRQTMMQGLELLAYFRNRAPLDDSGMPKDRFSAEMPDATLATLKIQPSEPRDSAVYFCASDSGIEQFFGPGTRLTVL.

CDR3 in DNA: TGTGCCTGGAGTCCAACAGGGATTGATTCACCCCTCCACTTT. Translated: CAWSPTGIDSPLHF. The chain uses TRBV30 and TRBJ1-6, with a tentative D call TRBD1 (6 bases). The germline V and J ends were trimmed by 2 bases and 8 bases, with 13 bases remaining between them. The germline gives CDR1 GTSNPN, CDR2 SVGIG (reference sequence). The CDR3 extends over 14 amino acids.

V usage is TRBV18 and J usage is TRBJ1-1; perhaps TRBD1 as D (5 bases). In germline, CDR1 is KGHSH, CDR2 LQKENI. The ends were cut back, 5 bases at V and 4 bases at J, with 11 bases in the middle. The CDR3 spans 13 residues. CDR3 in DNA: TGTGCCAGCTCATCGACAGTGGGCACTGAAGCTTTCTTT. Its translation is CASSSTVGTEAFF.

This chain uses TRBV2 with TRBJ2-7; TRBD2 aligns across 11 bases. Germline values: CDR1 SNHLY, CDR2 FYNNEI. This CDR3 is built from 15 residues. J gave up 2 bases and V 5 bases, and 5 bases lay outside the gene matches. The DNA for the CDR3 is TGTGCCAGCAGTCCTCTGACTAGCGGGACCTACGAGCAGTACTTC. It yields the protein CASSPLTSGTYEQYF.

The chain joins TRBV6-5 to TRBJ2-1, with D possibly being TRBD1 (5 bases). Germline V gene data show CDR1 as MNHEY and CDR2 as SVGAGI. This CDR3 spans 12 amino acids. Trimming shortened V by 1 base and J by 10 bases, and 8 bases separated the two germline ends. CDR3 coding DNA: TGTGCCAGCAGTTACTGGGGCGAAGAGCAGTTCTTC. It codes for CASSYWGEEQFF.

This sequence joins TRBV4-1 and TRBJ1-2; 8 nucleotides line up with TRBD1. The junction had 0 bases not matched to a gene; V was cut back by 4 bases and J by 5 bases. The CDR3 runs 12 residues. CDR1 is MGHRA, CDR2 YSYEKL, per germline. This CDR3 reads CASSRQGYGYTF. The CDR3 coding sequence is TGCGCCAGCAGCCGACAGGGGTATGGCTACACCTTC.

The chain joins TRBV29-1 to TRBJ1-2, with D uncertain. V lost 6 bases to trimming and J lost 6 bases, with 26 bases between them. This CDR3 has 16 amino acids. Germline values: CDR1 SQVTM, CDR2 ANQGSEA. The CDR3 coding sequence is TGCAGCGTCCCCGACCGACCGTCCACTGACTATGATGGCTACACCTTC. Encoded protein: CSVPDRPSTDYDGYTF.